A selection of T cell receptor beta chains follows, all from one sample in a study of cytomegalovirus exposure and HLA in healthy donors. Generated by immunoSEQ multiplex PCR, the TCRdb table keeps only in-frame clones and is missing some. The data hold around 200,000 clones, with roughly four fifths observed a single time. The sample taken for sequencing was PBMCs. Receptor source: a man between 50 and 59 years old in good health and CMV-seronegative. CDR3s leave out the opening cysteine and the closing phenylalanine or tryptophan.

V gene	J gene	CDR3 protein
TRBV29-1	TRBJ1-6	SVARGVDSPLH
TRBV13	TRBJ1-4	ASSRTGIATNEKLF
TRBV5-1	TRBJ2-1	ASSLASGIYNEQF
TRBV14	TRBJ1-1	ASSQPGTGGRVNTEAF
TRBV27	TRBJ2-7	ASSFTGTGGIEQY
TRBV19	TRBJ1-5	ASTPNGRGIQPQH
TRBV4-1	TRBJ1-6	ASSQDGGGWAPLH
TRBV4-1	TRBJ1-3	ASSPAGQGEGNTIY
TRBV11-2	TRBJ1-1	ASRRTVTGTNTEAF
TRBV6-1	TRBJ2-5	ASSGGSGSSLQETQY
TRBV5-6	TRBJ1-3	ASSLVLGGPAGGNTIY
TRBV18	TRBJ1-1	ASSPGAGGNTEAF
TRBV7-8	TRBJ2-5	ASSAGAREETQY
TRBV5-1	TRBJ2-5	ASSLSFGAGETQY
TRBV28	TRBJ2-4	ASRLTGTRTKNIQY
TRBV28	TRBJ2-7	ASSPGGMRSYEQY
TRBV5-6	TRBJ2-7	ASSLVTSQGQY
TRBV12-5	TRBJ2-5	ASGWGQWRETQY
TRBV30	TRBJ1-1	ASSWGGDGSTEAF
TRBV5-1	TRBJ2-1	ASSSSGGRNEQF
TRBV7-6	TRBJ2-3	ASSQRAGDGTDTQY
TRBV5-1	TRBJ2-7	ASSLAVGQGYEQY
TRBV6-6	TRBJ2-1	ASSYPTGGFYNEQF
TRBV6-5	TRBJ2-7	ASRIYLDSRYEQY
TRBV5-1	TRBJ2-2	ASSRGLAGGTGELF
TRBV29-1	TRBJ2-6	SVVGRGKGANVLT
TRBV19	TRBJ2-5	ASSPTGVETQY
TRBV7-3	TRBJ2-2	ASSLAHTGELF
TRBV19	TRBJ1-4	ASSIPGDEKLF
TRBV5-6	TRBJ1-2	ASSVGQREDGYT
TRBV18	TRBJ2-3	ASSQLSVETDTQY